The 19 T cell receptor beta chains given below trace back to one sample, sequenced in a study of OX40 agonist ivuxolimab in advanced cancers. Profiling relied on immunoSEQ multiplex PCR, and the TCRdb table lists in-frame clones only, not all of them. Here the sample spans roughly 40,000 clones, around 90% being singletons. This specimen consisted of CD4+ or CD8+ T cells sorted from blood, obtained in a trial of the OX40 agonist ivuxolimab. These receptors were obtained from an adult with an advanced solid tumor such as melanoma, head and neck, liver or kidney cancer.

This clone was found once. The rearrangement joins TRBV19 to TRBJ2-1, with D perhaps TRBD1 (5 bases). V was pared by 7 bases and J by 3 bases, with 19 bases between. Germline V gene data show CDR1 as LNHDA and CDR2 as SQIVND (reference sequence). CDR3 length: 16 residues. The CDR3 spells CASIGQGARDYNEQFF. In DNA, the CDR3 is TGTGCCAGTATAGGACAAGGGGCGAGAGACTACAATGAGCAGTTCTTC.

This clone appeared a single time. The CDR3 spells CASSPSGGSQPQHF. The CDR3 nucleotides are TGTGCCAGCTCACCATCCGGGGGCAGTCAGCCCCAGCATTTT. The rearrangement joins TRBV18 to TRBJ1-5; D is perhaps TRBD1 (6 bases). This CDR3 is 14 amino acids long. Per germline, CDR1 KGHSH and CDR2 LQKENI. With 2 bases removed from V and 6 bases from J, the gap between germline ends came to 11 bases.

The genes are TRBV5-5 and TRBJ2-7, with D hard to call. Trimming cost V 1 base and J 6 bases, with 8 bases left between them. The CDR3 consists of 12 residues. Germline values: CDR1 SGHKS, CDR2 YYEKEE (reference sequence). The CDR3 loop reads CASSLSLGEQYF. The CDR3 DNA reads TGTGCCAGCAGCTTGAGCTTAGGCGAGCAGTACTTC. The entire variable domain, with the rest obtained from reference TRBV5-5 and TRBJ2-7, is as follows: DAGVTQSPTHLIKTRGQQVTLRCSPISGHKSVSWYQQVLGQGPQFIFQYYEKEERGRGNFPDRFSARQFPNYSSELNVNALLLGDSALYLCASSLSLGEQYFGPGTRLTVT.

The chain carries TRBV6-5 and TRBJ2-3, with a possible D match to TRBD1 (6 bases). The V gene's germline CDR1 is MNHEY and CDR2 SVGAGI. The CDR3 covers 11 residues. The V gene lost 3 bases and the J gene lost 9 bases, with 7 bases spanning the gap. The CDR3 coding sequence is TGTGCCAGCAGTTATACAGGGACGCAGTATTTT. Its translation: CASSYTGTQYF.

V is TRBV28 and J is TRBJ2-1; the match to TRBD2 covers 7 bases. This CDR3 spans 15 amino acids. The V and J ends lost 8 bases and 5 bases, in that order; junction bases with no gene match: 12. Germline CDR1 reads MDHEN; CDR2 reads SYDVKM. The DNA of the CDR3 is TGTGCCAGCGGGAGGGCCGGGTCTCTTAACAATGAGCAGTTCTTC. It encodes CASGRAGSLNNEQFF.

The J gene is TRBJ2-7, the V gene TRBV29-1, with D uncertain. Trimming removed 5 bases from V and 2 bases from J, with 16 bases in between. The CDR3 runs to 14 residues. CDR1 and CDR2 (germline): SQVTM, ANQGSEA. Here the CDR3 reads CSVSRTARTYEQYF. The CDR3 DNA sequence: TGCAGCGTTTCAAGAACCGCCAGAACCTACGAGCAGTACTTC.

The chain combines TRBV28 with TRBJ1-4; possible D gene TRBD1, 6 bases. Between the trimmed V and J ends, which lost 5 bases and 5 bases, there was a span of 12 bases. This CDR3 contains 14 residues. Per germline, CDR1 MDHEN and CDR2 SYDVKM. The CDR3 DNA sequence: TGTGCCAGCAGTCCAGGGGATAGGAATGAAAAACTGTTTTTT. It codes for CASSPGDRNEKLFF.

The V call is TRBV5-1, the J call TRBJ1-2, with a tentative D call TRBD1 (6 bases). The CDR3 runs to 16 residues. Per germline, CDR1 SGHRS and CDR2 YFSETQ. The ends were cut back, 0 bases at V and 8 bases at J, with 20 bases in the middle. CDR3 sequence reads: CASSLATGGRFRGYTF. CDR3 DNA: TGCGCCAGCAGCTTGGCCACCGGGGGGCGATTTCGAGGCTACACCTTC.

The chain couples TRBV7-2 to TRBJ2-1, with 8 bases matching TRBD2. J was trimmed by 7 bases and V by 1 base; bases with no gene match: 6. Germline V gene data show CDR1 as SGHTA and CDR2 as FQGNSA. The CDR3 is made up of 15 amino acids. CDR3 coding DNA: TGTGCCAGCAGCTTAGAGCGGGGGCTTAGGAATGAGCAGTTCTTC. It specifies CASSLERGLRNEQFF.

This clone was detected a few times. This sequence joins TRBV19 and TRBJ1-1, with a weak D call TRBD1 (5 bases). The CDR3 totals 15 residues. V lost 2 bases and J 0 bases, leaving 10 bases between the germline ends. The germline CDR1 and CDR2 sequences are LNHDA and SQIVND (reference sequence). CDR3 coding DNA: TGTGCCAGTAGTATACTCGGGGCTTTGAACACTGAAGCTTTCTTT. It codes for CASSILGALNTEAFF.

This chain uses TRBV6-6 with TRBJ2-7; TRBD1 agrees at 7 bases. V lost 3 bases to trimming and J lost 7 bases; unmatched junction nucleotides: 15. The V gene's germline CDR1 is MNHNY and CDR2 SVGAGI (reference sequence). The CDR3 sequence is 16 residues long. Here the CDR3 reads CASSYSLVGQTFEQYF. The CDR3 bases are TGTGCCAGCAGTTATTCTTTGGTGGGACAGACCTTTGAGCAGTACTTC.

The V call is TRBV11-2, the J call TRBJ2-7; D ambiguous. Trimming took 0 bases from V and 1 from J, leaving 10 bases between them. Germline V gene sequence: CDR1 SGHAT, CDR2 FQNNGV. CDR3 size: 15 residues. The CDR3 nucleotides read TGTGCCAGCAGCTTAGATTCGGACGGATCCTACGAGCAGTACTTC. Translating gives CASSLDSDGSYEQYF.

This clone was seen only once. The rearrangement uses TRBV28 and TRBJ2-5, with TRBD1 identical over 7 bases. J gave up 5 bases and V 3 bases, and 15 bases lay outside the gene matches. This CDR3 region has 17 residues. Germline assignment: CDR1 MDHEN and CDR2 SYDVKM. CDR3: CASSFWVWAGRGETQYF. In DNA form, the CDR3 reads TGTGCCAGCAGTTTTTGGGTGTGGGCGGGCAGGGGGGAGACCCAGTACTTC.

This CDR3 reads CASSLEWVQTGRETQYF. In nucleotides, the CDR3 is TGTGCCAGCAGCTTAGAATGGGTCCAAACAGGTAGAGAGACCCAGTACTTC. The V and J genes are TRBV11-2 and TRBJ2-5; maybe TRBD1 (5 bases). The germline V gene encodes CDR1 SGHAT and CDR2 FQNNGV. The CDR3 consists of 17 residues. Between the trimmed V and J ends, which lost 0 bases and 4 bases, there was a span of 18 bases.

This chain connects TRBV29-1 to TRBJ2-5; 7 bases map to TRBD2. Germline CDR1 SQVTM, CDR2 ANQGSEA. J gave up 2 bases and V 4 bases, and 10 bases lay outside the gene matches. This CDR3 has 15 amino acids. CDR3 protein: CSVARFAGVQETQYF. The CDR3 DNA reads as TGCAGCGTTGCCCGGTTCGCGGGGGTGCAAGAGACCCAGTACTTC.

This chain connects TRBV11-1 to TRBJ2-1, with 9 bases identical to TRBD2. Germline lookup yields CDR1 SGHAT and CDR2 FQDESV (reference sequence). V dropped 5 bases and J dropped 0; count of bases not matched to a gene: 2. The CDR3 has 15 amino acids. The CDR3 region is CASSLGLASYNEQFF. The DNA for the CDR3 is TGTGCCAGCAGCCTGGGACTAGCCTCCTACAATGAGCAGTTCTTC. Using reference TRBV11-1 and TRBJ2-1 for the parts outside the CDR3, the full variable domain is EAEVAQSPRYKITEKSQAVAFWCDPISGHATLYWYRQILGQGPELLVQFQDESVVDDSQLPKDRFSAERLKGVDSTLKIQPAELGDSAMYLCASSLGLASYNEQFFGPGTRLTVL.

V is TRBV28 and J is TRBJ1-5, with D possibly matching TRBD1 (5 bases). In germline, CDR1 is MDHEN, CDR2 SYDVKM. The germline V and J ends were trimmed by 3 bases and 3 bases, with 9 bases remaining between them. This CDR3 has 14 residues. In DNA, the CDR3 is TGTGCCAGCAGTTTTGACAGAAACAATCAGCCCCAGCATTTT. This encodes CASSFDRNNQPQHF.

This chain uses TRBV29-1 with TRBJ1-5; D remains unclear. The CDR3 consists of 13 residues. The V gene's germline CDR1 is SQVTM and CDR2 ANQGSEA. Trimming removed 7 bases at V and 4 bases at J, with 14 bases between. The CDR3: CSATMGLNQPQHF. CDR3 in DNA: TGCAGCGCCACCATGGGGTTGAATCAGCCCCAGCATTTT.

The J gene is TRBJ1-2, the V gene TRBV5-1; 8 nucleotides line up with TRBD1. V lost 3 bases and J lost 0; bases outside the gene matches: 4. The CDR3 runs 15 residues. The germline V gene encodes CDR1 SGHRS and CDR2 YFSETQ. In DNA, the CDR3 is TGCGCCAGCAGCTGGGACAGGCCAGCTAACTATGGCTACACCTTC. Its translation is CASSWDRPANYGYTF. Drawing the rest from reference TRBV5-1 and TRBJ1-2, the complete variable domain is KAGVTQTPRYLIKTRGQQVTLSCSPISGHRSVSWYQQTPGQGLQFLFEYFSETQRNKGNFPGRFSGRQFSNSRSEMNVSTLELGDSALYLCASSWDRPANYGYTFGSGTRLTVV.